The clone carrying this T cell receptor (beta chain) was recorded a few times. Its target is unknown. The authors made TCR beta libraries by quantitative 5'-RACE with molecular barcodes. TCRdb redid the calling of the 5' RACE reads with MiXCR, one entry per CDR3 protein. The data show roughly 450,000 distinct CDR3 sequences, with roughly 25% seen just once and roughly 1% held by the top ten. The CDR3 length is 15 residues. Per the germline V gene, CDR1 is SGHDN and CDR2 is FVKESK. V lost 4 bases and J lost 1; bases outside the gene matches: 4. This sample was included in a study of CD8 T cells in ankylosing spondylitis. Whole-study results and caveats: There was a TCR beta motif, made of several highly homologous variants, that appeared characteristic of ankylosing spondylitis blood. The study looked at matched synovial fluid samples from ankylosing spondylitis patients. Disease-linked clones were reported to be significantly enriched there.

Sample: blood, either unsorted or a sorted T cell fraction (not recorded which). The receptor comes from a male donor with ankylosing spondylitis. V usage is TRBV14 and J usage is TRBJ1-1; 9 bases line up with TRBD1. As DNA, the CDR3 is TGTGCCAGCAGCCCGAGACAGGGGGAGAACACTGAAGCTTTCTTT. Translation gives CASSPRQGENTEAFF.